This is a list of T cell receptor beta chains from one sample in a study of cytomegalovirus exposure and HLA in healthy donors. The protocol was immunoSEQ multiplex PCR, while the TCRdb copy is restricted to in-frame clones and leaves out a portion. The data show 350,000 or so clones, roughly 90% seen once. Sequencing input: PBMCs. The receptors here all came from a woman aged 18 to 35 in good health and CMV-seronegative. The CDR3 runs from the conserved cysteine through the conserved F or W. The order of the fields is clone size, D gene, J gene, V gene, CDR3 DNA, CDR3 protein. The D gene is left open where the match is weak. The listing skips clone size in some rows; elsewhere it reads once, few, many or a size class.

abundance: .; d_gene: TRBD1; j_gene: TRBJ2-7; v_gene: TRBV19; CDR3nt: TGTGCCAGCAGATTACGGACAGGGGGAGAGGGCTCCTACGAGCAGTACTTC; CDR3aa: CASRLRTGGEGSYEQYF
abundance: .; d_gene: TRBD2; j_gene: TRBJ2-1; v_gene: TRBV7-7; CDR3nt: TGTGCCAGCAGCCCCGGACTAGCGGGGTACAATGAGCAGTTCTTC; CDR3aa: CASSPGLAGYNEQFF
abundance: .; d_gene: TRBD1; j_gene: TRBJ1-2; v_gene: TRBV4-2; CDR3nt: TGTGCCAGCAGCACAGAGCCGGGACAGGGGCCTTCATCTAACTATGGCTACACCTTC; CDR3aa: CASSTEPGQGPSSNYGYTF
abundance: .; d_gene: TRBD1; j_gene: TRBJ1-2; v_gene: TRBV6-4; CDR3nt: TGTGCCAGCAGTGACTCGTCAGGGGGCCTCTATGGCTACACCTTC; CDR3aa: CASSDSSGGLYGYTF
abundance: .; d_gene: .; j_gene: TRBJ1-2; v_gene: TRBV10-2; CDR3nt: TGCGCCAGCAGTGATTACCGACCCTTCCCAGGCACCTTC; CDR3aa: CASSDYRPFPGTF
abundance: .; d_gene: TRBD1; j_gene: TRBJ2-7; v_gene: TRBV6-5; CDR3nt: TGTGCCAGCAGTTACGACGACAGGGCTTACGGGCAGTACTTC; CDR3aa: CASSYDDRAYGQYF
abundance: .; d_gene: .; j_gene: TRBJ2-4; v_gene: TRBV6-5; CDR3nt: TGTGCCAGCAGTTACTCCGTTTCTCCGGACATTCAGTACTTC; CDR3aa: CASSYSVSPDIQYF
abundance: .; d_gene: TRBD2; j_gene: TRBJ2-7; v_gene: TRBV5-4; CDR3nt: TGTGCCAGCAGCCCAGGGACTAGCGGGACTTACGAGCAGTACTTC; CDR3aa: CASSPGTSGTYEQYF
abundance: .; d_gene: .; j_gene: TRBJ1-1; v_gene: TRBV2; CDR3nt: TGTGCCAGCAGTGACTGGCCCACTGAAGCTTTCTTT; CDR3aa: CASSDWPTEAFF
abundance: .; d_gene: .; j_gene: TRBJ2-1; v_gene: TRBV5-1; CDR3nt: TGCGCCAGCAGCTATCGGGCTCCAGGGGATGAGCAGTTCTTC; CDR3aa: CASSYRAPGDEQFF
abundance: .; d_gene: TRBD1; j_gene: TRBJ2-1; v_gene: TRBV7-9; CDR3nt: TGTGCCAGCAGCCCACTGGACAGGAGATCCTACAATGAGCAGTTCTTC; CDR3aa: CASSPLDRRSYNEQFF
abundance: .; d_gene: TRBD2; j_gene: TRBJ2-7; v_gene: TRBV4-2; CDR3nt: TGTGCCAGCAGCCCTCGACTAGCGGGAGCCACCGAGCAGTACTTC; CDR3aa: CASSPRLAGATEQYF
abundance: .; d_gene: TRBD2; j_gene: TRBJ2-7; v_gene: TRBV9; CDR3nt: TGTGCCAGCAGCGTACACGGTACTAGCGGGGACCCCTACGAGCAGTACTTC; CDR3aa: CASSVHGTSGDPYEQYF
abundance: .; d_gene: TRBD2; j_gene: TRBJ2-1; v_gene: TRBV27; CDR3nt: TGTGCCAGCAGCATACTAGCGGGAGGGCCGAATGAGCAGTTCTTC; CDR3aa: CASSILAGGPNEQFF
abundance: many; d_gene: .; j_gene: TRBJ2-5; v_gene: TRBV11-2; CDR3nt: TGTGCCAGCAGCCCTTTCTCCAGGGCAGGGACCCAGTACTTC; CDR3aa: CASSPFSRAGTQYF
abundance: once; d_gene: TRBD1; j_gene: TRBJ2-7; v_gene: TRBV7-3; CDR3nt: TGTGCCAGCAGCCGGGACAGGGGAAGCGAGCAGTACTTC; CDR3aa: CASSRDRGSEQYF
abundance: .; d_gene: .; j_gene: TRBJ2-1; v_gene: TRBV18; CDR3nt: TGTGCCAGCTCAGCGGGCACAGGGAAGGAGCAGTTCTTC; CDR3aa: CASSAGTGKEQFF
abundance: .; d_gene: .; j_gene: TRBJ1-5; v_gene: TRBV5-6; CDR3nt: TGTGCCAGCAGCTTGGGGCAAAGCAATCAGCCCCAGCATTTT; CDR3aa: CASSLGQSNQPQHF
abundance: .; d_gene: .; j_gene: TRBJ2-5; v_gene: TRBV19; CDR3nt: TGTGCCAGTAGTACCGAACAGGTTGGGTTGGGTGGAGAGACCCAGTACTTC; CDR3aa: CASSTEQVGLGGETQYF
abundance: .; d_gene: .; j_gene: TRBJ2-7; v_gene: TRBV5-1; CDR3nt: TGCGCCAGCAGCAAACTAGCTTCTGCGTTCGACGAGCAGTACTTC; CDR3aa: CASSKLASAFDEQYF
abundance: many; d_gene: TRBD1; j_gene: TRBJ1-1; v_gene: TRBV9; CDR3nt: TGTGCCAGCAGCCCCGAGGGGGACAGGGGAGCTTTCTTT; CDR3aa: CASSPEGDRGAFF
abundance: .; d_gene: .; j_gene: TRBJ1-2; v_gene: TRBV4-2; CDR3nt: TGTGCCAGCAGCAACAACAGGGATGGCTACACCTTC; CDR3aa: CASSNNRDGYTF
abundance: .; d_gene: TRBD2; j_gene: TRBJ2-5; v_gene: TRBV27; CDR3nt: TGTGCCAGCAAACGGGGGGTGAGCGGGAGGGCCCAAGAGGGGACCCAGTACTTC; CDR3aa: CASKRGVSGRAQEGTQYF
abundance: .; d_gene: .; j_gene: TRBJ1-1; v_gene: TRBV27; CDR3nt: TGTGCCAGCAGTTCCCCCCGGGGGTTAATGAACACTGAAGCTTTCTTT; CDR3aa: CASSSPRGLMNTEAFF
abundance: .; d_gene: .; j_gene: TRBJ1-1; v_gene: TRBV19; CDR3nt: TGTGCCACCGGAAAAGGGGCCACTGAAGCTTTCTTT; CDR3aa: CATGKGATEAFF
abundance: .; d_gene: TRBD2; j_gene: TRBJ2-4; v_gene: TRBV4-2; CDR3nt: TGTGCCAGCAGCCAGACTAGCTGGGACATTCAGTACTTC; CDR3aa: CASSQTSWDIQYF
abundance: .; d_gene: .; j_gene: TRBJ2-7; v_gene: TRBV2; CDR3nt: TGTGCCAGCAGACTCAGACTAGGCTGGTACGAGCAGTACTTC; CDR3aa: CASRLRLGWYEQYF
abundance: .; d_gene: TRBD2; j_gene: TRBJ2-7; v_gene: TRBV28; CDR3nt: TGTGCCAGCAGTTCGCGGGAGGATTCGCAGTACTTC; CDR3aa: CASSSREDSQYF
abundance: .; d_gene: .; j_gene: TRBJ2-7; v_gene: TRBV27; CDR3nt: TGTGCCAGCAGTTTACCGCGGGTTCCGACTTACGAGCAGTACTTC; CDR3aa: CASSLPRVPTYEQYF
abundance: .; d_gene: TRBD1; j_gene: TRBJ2-7; v_gene: TRBV6-1; CDR3nt: TGTGCCAGCAGTCAACAGGGGCTGTACGAGCAGTACTTC; CDR3aa: CASSQQGLYEQYF
abundance: .; d_gene: TRBD1; j_gene: TRBJ1-1; v_gene: TRBV5-1; CDR3nt: TGCGCCAGCAGCTCGACAGGGAACGGTGAAGCTTTCTTT; CDR3aa: CASSSTGNGEAFF
abundance: .; d_gene: .; j_gene: TRBJ2-7; v_gene: TRBV9; CDR3nt: TGTGCCAGCAGTCCCGGGGTGGGGCAGTACTTC; CDR3aa: CASSPGVGQYF
abundance: .; d_gene: .; j_gene: TRBJ1-2; v_gene: TRBV2; CDR3nt: TGTGCCAGCAGTGGGAGGGATAAGACGGCTAACTATGGCTACACCTTC; CDR3aa: CASSGRDKTANYGYTF
abundance: .; d_gene: .; j_gene: TRBJ2-7; v_gene: TRBV14; CDR3nt: TGTGCCAGCAGCCACACCCCGGGACTTAAGCGCGCCTACGAGCAGTACTTC; CDR3aa: CASSHTPGLKRAYEQYF
abundance: .; d_gene: TRBD2; j_gene: TRBJ2-1; v_gene: TRBV5-6; CDR3nt: TGTGCCAGCAGCTTGAGTCTAGCGGGAGATTGGATCGCCTACAATGAGCAGTTCTTC; CDR3aa: CASSLSLAGDWIAYNEQFF
abundance: few; d_gene: .; j_gene: TRBJ2-7; v_gene: TRBV2; CDR3nt: TGTGCCAGCAAAGGAGCGTACGAGCAGTACTTC; CDR3aa: CASKGAYEQYF
abundance: few; d_gene: .; j_gene: TRBJ1-2; v_gene: TRBV4-1; CDR3nt: TGCGCCAGCAGCCAAGATCGGGGAGGGTGGAACTATGGCTACACCTTC; CDR3aa: CASSQDRGGWNYGYTF
abundance: .; d_gene: TRBD1; j_gene: TRBJ2-3; v_gene: TRBV18; CDR3nt: TGTGCCAGCACGCCCTTCACCCAGCTGGACAGGGCACCCAGGTCGCAGTATTTT; CDR3aa: CASTPFTQLDRAPRSQYF
abundance: .; d_gene: .; j_gene: TRBJ2-1; v_gene: TRBV9; CDR3nt: TGTGCCAGCAGCGCCGCCGGGACTTACAATGAGCAGTTCTTC; CDR3aa: CASSAAGTYNEQFF
abundance: .; d_gene: TRBD2; j_gene: TRBJ2-7; v_gene: TRBV11-2; CDR3nt: TGTGCCAGCAGCTTAACGCGGGAGGTTCTCCTTTACGAGCAGTACTTC; CDR3aa: CASSLTREVLLYEQYF
abundance: .; d_gene: TRBD2; j_gene: TRBJ2-1; v_gene: TRBV2; CDR3nt: TGTGCCAGCATTCGCCTAGCGGGGTACAATGAGCAGTTCTTC; CDR3aa: CASIRLAGYNEQFF
abundance: .; d_gene: TRBD1; j_gene: TRBJ1-1; v_gene: TRBV27; CDR3nt: TGTGCCAGCAGTTTTCTTGGACAGGGGGCAGTGAACACTGAAGCTTTCTTT; CDR3aa: CASSFLGQGAVNTEAFF
abundance: .; d_gene: .; j_gene: TRBJ2-3; v_gene: TRBV27; CDR3nt: TGTGCCAGCAGTTCCTCCCGGGGCGGGGAGAACGCGCAGTATTTT; CDR3aa: CASSSSRGGENAQYF
abundance: .; d_gene: TRBD2; j_gene: TRBJ2-2; v_gene: TRBV7-8; CDR3nt: TGTGCCAGCAGCGTCCACAGCGGGAGGGTGGACACCGGGGAGCTGTTTTTT; CDR3aa: CASSVHSGRVDTGELFF
abundance: .; d_gene: TRBD1; j_gene: TRBJ2-7; v_gene: TRBV13; CDR3nt: TGTGCCAGCAGTTTATCGGGACAGGGCAGGTACGAGCAGTACTTC; CDR3aa: CASSLSGQGRYEQYF
abundance: .; d_gene: TRBD2; j_gene: TRBJ2-3; v_gene: TRBV5-1; CDR3nt: TGCGCCAGCAGCCAAGGACTAGCGGGCGGTACGCAGTATTTT; CDR3aa: CASSQGLAGGTQYF
abundance: .; d_gene: .; j_gene: TRBJ2-7; v_gene: TRBV4-2; CDR3nt: TGTGCCAGCAGCCAAGGGGGACGGCGGGACTCCTACGAGCAGTACTTC; CDR3aa: CASSQGGRRDSYEQYF
abundance: .; d_gene: TRBD1; j_gene: TRBJ1-4; v_gene: TRBV6-5; CDR3nt: TGTGCCAGCAGGCCCGGGACAGACGAAAAACTGTTTTTT; CDR3aa: CASRPGTDEKLFF
abundance: once; d_gene: .; j_gene: TRBJ2-5; v_gene: TRBV10-3; CDR3nt: TGTGCCATCAGTGAGTCAGGAGGGCTTGGGAAGACCCAGTACTTC; CDR3aa: CAISESGGLGKTQYF
abundance: .; d_gene: .; j_gene: TRBJ1-5; v_gene: TRBV7-2; CDR3nt: TGTGCCAGCAGCTTGGGCAAGGGGAATCAGCCCCAGCATTTT; CDR3aa: CASSLGKGNQPQHF
abundance: .; d_gene: TRBD1; j_gene: TRBJ2-7; v_gene: TRBV5-6; CDR3nt: TGTGCCAGCAGCTTGGAGGGACAGGGTATAAACGAGCAGTACTTC; CDR3aa: CASSLEGQGINEQYF
abundance: few; d_gene: TRBD1; j_gene: TRBJ1-2; v_gene: TRBV14; CDR3nt: TGTGCCAGCAGCCAACAAGACAGGGCGGCCTATGGCTACACCTTC; CDR3aa: CASSQQDRAAYGYTF
abundance: once; d_gene: TRBD2; j_gene: TRBJ2-7; v_gene: TRBV15; CDR3nt: TGTGCCACCAGCAGAGATCGGGGGGTCAACGAGCAGTACTTC; CDR3aa: CATSRDRGVNEQYF